The 32 T cell receptor beta chains below come from one sample, sequenced in a study of cytomegalovirus exposure and HLA in healthy donors. Use of 60 Vbeta and 13 Jbeta primers characterized the PCR. Using immunoSEQ multiplex PCR, the repertoire was profiled, and TCRdb retains in-frame clones only, with some absent. The table shows around 270,000 clones, with 75% to 90% occurring only once. The source material was PBMCs. The receptors derive from a girl aged 2-10 years in good health and CMV-seronegative.

The chain recombines TRBV6-5 with TRBJ2-7; D perhaps matches TRBD2 (5 bases). The V end lost 0 bases, the J end lost 1 base, and 10 bases lay between the germline ends. CDR1 and CDR2 (germline): MNHEY, SVGAGI. The CDR3 runs 15 residues. CDR3 in amino acids: CASSYSMRDSYEQYF. The CDR3, as DNA: TGTGCCAGCAGTTACTCGATGAGGGATTCCTACGAGCAGTACTTC.

This clone was counted a single time. This sequence joins TRBV6-5 and TRBJ1-6; 8 bases align to TRBD1. The V gene's germline CDR1 is MNHEY and CDR2 SVGAGI. CDR3 length equals 12 residues. V shed 2 bases, J shed 14 bases, and the junction held 2 bases outside the gene matches. CDR3 coding DNA: TGTGCCAGCAGTTACCAGGGGGCGGCCCTCCACTTT. It yields the protein CASSYQGAALHF.

This clone appeared a single time. CDR3 amino acids: CASSLDLGGPPEAFF. Here the CDR3 DNA reads TGTGCCAGCAGCTTAGATCTAGGGGGCCCTCCTGAAGCTTTCTTT. The chain uses TRBV7-9 and TRBJ1-1; TRBD1 agrees at 7 bases. There are 15 residues in the CDR3. CDR1 is SEHNR and CDR2 is FQNEAQ in the germline V gene (reference sequence). The V gene end was trimmed by 1 base and the J gene end by 6 bases; junction bases not matched to a gene: 8.

The chain recombines TRBV7-6 with TRBJ1-2; D call uncertain. The CDR3 sequence is 14 residues long. V was trimmed by 1 base and J by 8 bases, leaving 14 bases between them. Germline assignment: CDR1 SGHVS and CDR2 FNYEAQ. The CDR3 DNA is TGTGCCAGCAGCTTAGGGAGCGAGGGTGGGGGCTACACCTTC. This encodes CASSLGSEGGGYTF.

This clone appeared a few times. This chain connects TRBV10-3 to TRBJ1-2, with TRBD1 matching over 7 bases. The CDR3 extends over 15 amino acids. J was trimmed by 4 bases and V by 4 bases; bases with no gene match: 9. Germline V CDR1 and CDR2: ENHRY, SYGVKD. The DNA for the CDR3 is TGTGCCATCAGTGTTCTGAGGGGACAGAGCTATGGCTACACCTTC. Protein sequence: CAISVLRGQSYGYTF.

This clone was seen a single time. Other DNA sequences in the sample encode the same CDR3. This chain links TRBV29-1 with TRBJ2-2; TRBD2 aligns across 10 bases. The junction had 5 bases not matched to a gene; V was cut back by 6 bases and J by 4 bases. The germline CDR1 and CDR2 sequences are SQVTM and ANQGSEA. This CDR3 contains 14 residues. CDR3 protein: CSVRAGGPTGELFF. DNA for the CDR3: TGCAGCGTACGAGCGGGGGGGCCCACCGGGGAGCTGTTTTTT.

The gene calls are TRBV27 and TRBJ1-2; perhaps TRBD1 as D (6 bases). V shed 6 bases and J shed 4 bases, with 15 bases lying between them. The CDR3 consists of 14 residues. Germline CDR1 reads MNHEY; CDR2 reads SMNVEV (reference sequence). DNA for the CDR3: TGTGCCAGCAGCAGGGGTGAGGGGCTCTATGGCTACACCTTC. Translated: CASSRGEGLYGYTF.

The chain joins TRBV4-1 to TRBJ1-1, with D possibly matching TRBD1 (5 bases). In germline, CDR1 is MGHRA, CDR2 YSYEKL. V was cut by 1 base and J by 8 bases, with 11 bases left in between. The CDR3 is made up of 13 amino acids. CDR3 coding DNA: TGCGCCAGCAGCCAAGTAGGGGAACAAGAAGCTTTCTTT. It is translated as CASSQVGEQEAFF.

This clone was seen a handful of times. The chain couples TRBV20-1 to TRBJ2-1; D is unresolved. Trimming removed 5 bases at V and 2 bases at J, with 4 bases between. CDR3 length: 11 residues. Germline V gene lookup returns CDR1 DFQATT and CDR2 SNEGSKA (reference sequence). The CDR3 is CSARAYNEQFF. CDR3 nucleotide sequence: TGCAGTGCTCGCGCCTACAATGAGCAGTTCTTC.

The rearrangement joins TRBV9 to TRBJ2-5; no reliable D call. Germline-derived CDR1 and CDR2 are SGDLS and YYNGEE. V was clipped by 3 bases and J by 0 bases, with 9 bases between them. This CDR3 spans 14 amino acids. In DNA form, the CDR3 reads TGTGCCAGCAGCGCTGCGTTGTACCAAGAGACCCAGTACTTC. The encoded protein is CASSAALYQETQYF.

The chain employs TRBV9 and TRBJ2-1; weak D call: TRBD2 (6 bases). Trimming took 6 bases from V and 7 from J, leaving 20 bases between them. Per germline, CDR1 SGDLS and CDR2 YYNGEE. The CDR3 spans 15 residues. CDR3 region: CASTPGGAIMNEQFF. CDR3 nucleotide sequence: TGTGCCAGCACCCCGGGCGGGGCGATCATGAATGAGCAGTTCTTC.

V is TRBV5-6 and J is TRBJ2-3; 9 positions agree with TRBD2. From germline, CDR1 is SGHDT and CDR2 YYEEEE. CDR3 size: 17 residues. Losses at the gene ends were 3 bases for V and 2 bases for J; bases not matched to a gene: 10. The CDR3 sequence is CASSYHLAGTDTDTQYF. CDR3 in DNA: TGTGCCAGCAGCTACCATCTAGCGGGGACAGACACAGATACGCAGTATTTT.

This chain joins TRBV7-8 and TRBJ2-1, with 10 positions matching TRBD1. V was pared by 4 bases and J by 7 bases, with 22 bases of the junction left unmatched. From germline, CDR1 is SGHVS and CDR2 FQNEAQ. CDR3 length: 20 amino acids. Here the CDR3 reads CASSWGGDRGYRRPPNEQFF. CDR3 bases: TGTGCCAGCAGCTGGGGCGGGGACAGGGGCTATCGGAGGCCCCCTAATGAGCAGTTCTTC.

The DNA of the CDR3 is TGTGCCAGCAGCCTACCAGGCGGGGCTGACACCATATATTTT. Its translation is CASSLPGGADTIYF. V and J are TRBV28 and TRBJ1-3; possibly TRBD1 for D (5 bases). V lost 6 bases to trimming and J lost 8 bases, with 17 bases between them. The germline V gene has CDR1 MDHEN and CDR2 SYDVKM. CDR3 length: 14 amino acids.

This clone was counted a few times. The chain carries TRBV29-1 and TRBJ2-2, with 12 bases identical to TRBD2. V trimming: 5 bases; J trimming: 8 bases; junction bases outside the gene matches: 6. This CDR3 is 14 amino acids long. Germline V gene lookup returns CDR1 SQVTM and CDR2 ANQGSEA. CDR3 sequence: CSVSTSGRPGELFF. In DNA form, the CDR3 reads TGCAGCGTTTCGACTAGCGGGAGACCGGGGGAGCTGTTTTTT.

The CDR3 loop reads CASKRVSPGELFF. The DNA of the CDR3 is TGTGCCAGCAAGAGGGTATCTCCCGGGGAGCTGTTTTTT. The V and J genes are TRBV2 and TRBJ2-2; possibly TRBD2 for D (5 bases). The CDR3 is made up of 13 amino acids. Germline V lookup: CDR1 SNHLY, CDR2 FYNNEI. V was clipped by 7 bases and J by 6 bases, with 12 bases between them.

The rearrangement links TRBV11-2 to TRBJ2-1; a possible D gene is TRBD2 (5 bases). The germline V gene has CDR1 SGHAT and CDR2 FQNNGV. Trimming took 5 bases from V and 1 from J, leaving 9 bases between them. The CDR3 extends over 14 amino acids. The CDR3: CASSVGISYNEQFF. In nucleotides, the CDR3 is TGTGCCAGCAGCGTCGGGATTTCCTACAATGAGCAGTTCTTC.

This clone was recorded a few times. The chain recombines TRBV19 with TRBJ2-3; TRBD2 is a possible D gene (7 bases). V was cut by 6 bases and J by 2 bases, with 12 bases left in between. CDR3 length equals 14 residues. Germline-derived CDR1 and CDR2 are LNHDA and SQIVND (reference sequence). CDR3 nucleotides: TGTGCCAGTAGGGTCGCGGGGGCCACAGATACGCAGTATTTT. Translating it yields CASRVAGATDTQYF.

This chain links TRBV2 with TRBJ1-2, with a weak D call TRBD1 (6 bases). Trimming removed 6 bases at V and 4 bases at J, with 9 bases between. The CDR3 has 12 amino acids. From germline, CDR1 is SNHLY and CDR2 FYNNEI. The CDR3 loop reads CASRGQFYGYTF. For the CDR3, the DNA is TGTGCCAGCAGAGGACAGTTCTATGGCTACACCTTC.

The CDR3 loop is CASSSTGFGETQYF. DNA for the CDR3: TGTGCCAGCAGTTCGACAGGGTTCGGAGAGACCCAGTACTTC. V and J are TRBV28 and TRBJ2-5; 7 bases agree with TRBD1. Unmatched junction bases numbered 6, after V lost 4 bases and J lost 4 bases. The CDR3 loop spans 14 amino acids. Germline CDR1 reads MDHEN; CDR2 reads SYDVKM.

V gene TRBV29-1 combines with J gene TRBJ1-2; TRBD1 agrees at 10 bases. The CDR3 has 14 amino acids. CDR1 is SQVTM, CDR2 ANQGSEA, per germline. The J segment lost 8 bases and the V segment lost 1 base, leaving 7 bases of the junction unmatched. CDR3 residues: CSVEGGDRGRGYTF. In DNA, the CDR3 is TGCAGCGTTGAAGGGGGAGACAGGGGGCGAGGCTACACCTTC.

The rearrangement joins TRBV14 to TRBJ1-3; D gene unclear. This CDR3 contains 16 residues. Germline values: CDR1 SGHDN, CDR2 FVKESK. Trimming removed 4 bases at V and 4 bases at J, with 17 bases between. CDR3 DNA: TGTGCCAGCAGCCCGAAGGTCCGGACTAAAGGAAACACCATATATTTT. Protein product: CASSPKVRTKGNTIYF.

This clone was found a few times. J is TRBJ1-4 and V is TRBV28; D gene ambiguous. CDR1 and CDR2 (germline): MDHEN, SYDVKM. Trimming pared 3 bases from V and 14 bases from J, leaving 19 bases between. This CDR3 spans 14 amino acids. The CDR3 spells CASSFQTLDMGLFF. The CDR3, as DNA: TGTGCCAGCAGTTTCCAGACACTTGATATGGGCCTGTTTTTT. The entire variable domain, with the rest obtained from reference TRBV28 and TRBJ1-4, is as follows: DVKVTQSSRYLVKRTGEKVFLECVQDMDHENMFWYRQDPGLGLRLIYFSYDVKMKEKGDIPEGYSVSREKKERFSLILESASTNQTSMYLCASSFQTLDMGLFFGSGTQLSVL.

This sequence joins TRBV10-3 and TRBJ1-1, with 9 bases that match TRBD1. The ends lost 6 bases at V and 8 bases at J; junction bases unmatched: 13. CDR1 and CDR2 (germline): ENHRY, SYGVKD. CDR3 length: 15 amino acids. The CDR3 nucleotides are TGTGCCATCAGCCGTGGGACAGGGTTGAACTTGGAAGCTTTCTTT. This translates into CAISRGTGLNLEAFF.

The CDR3 sequence: CASSSQGLAEAFF. The DNA for the CDR3 is TGTGCCAGCAGTTCTCAGGGATTAGCTGAAGCTTTCTTT. This chain connects TRBV6-1 to TRBJ1-1; a possible D gene is TRBD1 (5 bases). CDR3 size: 13 residues. Looked up from germline, CDR1 is MNHNS and CDR2 is SASEGT. Trimming took off 5 bases at V and 6 bases at J, with 13 bases between the two ends.

This clone was observed a single time. J is TRBJ2-3 and V is TRBV4-1; TRBD2 matches at 13 bases. The germline V gene has CDR1 MGHRA and CDR2 YSYEKL. After removal of 2 bases from V and 3 bases from J, the junction contained 11 bases not matched to a gene. The CDR3 runs 19 residues. The CDR3, as DNA: TGCGCCAGCAGCCAACCCTATAGACTAGCGGGAGGCCGTACAGATACGCAGTATTTT. Protein sequence: CASSQPYRLAGGRTDTQYF.

This clone was detected only once. The rearrangement uses TRBV7-9 and TRBJ2-3, with no clear D. The CDR3 has 12 amino acids. Germline CDR1 is SEHNR and CDR2 is FQNEAQ (reference sequence). With 4 bases removed from V and 2 bases from J, the gap between germline ends came to 4 bases. DNA of the CDR3: TGTGCCAGCAGCTCCTACACAGATACGCAGTATTTT. This encodes CASSSYTDTQYF. Full variable domain (remainder filled in from reference TRBV7-9 and TRBJ2-3): DTGVSQNPRHKITKRGQNVTFRCDPISEHNRLYWYRQTLGQGPEFLTYFQNEAQLEKSRLLSDRFSAERPKGSFSTLEIQRTEQGDSAMYLCASSSYTDTQYFGPGTRLTVL.

The chain uses TRBV2 and TRBJ2-4; 8 nucleotides line up with TRBD1. Germline trimming cut 7 bases from V and 5 bases from J; bases unmatched to any gene: 4. CDR3 length equals 13 residues. Germline V gene data show CDR1 as SNHLY and CDR2 as FYNNEI. CDR3 in amino acids: CASNPDRENIQYF. CDR3 nucleotides: TGTGCCAGCAACCCGGACAGGGAAAACATTCAGTACTTC.

This chain connects TRBV28 to TRBJ1-5, with 10 bases that match TRBD1. This CDR3 has 16 residues. After removal of 0 bases from V and 4 bases from J, the junction contained 3 bases not matched to a gene. Germline lookup yields CDR1 MDHEN and CDR2 SYDVKM. CDR3 nucleotide sequence: TGTGCCAGCAGTTTATGGGGACAGGGGTCAAATCAGCCCCAGCATTTT. Protein product: CASSLWGQGSNQPQHF. The full variable domain, with the rest looked up from reference TRBV28 and TRBJ1-5, is DVKVTQSSRYLVKRTGEKVFLECVQDMDHENMFWYRQDPGLGLRLIYFSYDVKMKEKGDIPEGYSVSREKKERFSLILESASTNQTSMYLCASSLWGQGSNQPQHFGDGTRLSIL.

The CDR3 DNA reads as TGTGCCAGCAGCCCCAAGACAGGTTTCTATGGCTACACCTTC. Residues: CASSPKTGFYGYTF. V usage is TRBV11-2 and J usage is TRBJ1-2, with D possibly matching TRBD1 (6 bases). Germline lookup yields CDR1 SGHAT and CDR2 FQNNGV. V shed 5 bases and J shed 4 bases, with 14 bases lying between them. The CDR3 length is 14 residues. Based on the CDR3 plus reference TRBV11-2 and TRBJ1-2, the full variable domain is EAGVAQSPRYKIIEKRQSVAFWCNPISGHATLYWYQQILGQGPKLLIQFQNNGVVDDSQLPKDRFSAERLKGVDSTLKIQPAKLEDSAVYLCASSPKTGFYGYTFGSGTRLTVV.

The J gene is TRBJ1-2, the V gene TRBV4-1; 7 nucleotides line up with TRBD1. The length of the CDR3 is 15 residues. Trimming took 2 bases from V and 4 from J; bases not matched to a gene: 7. Germline CDR1 is MGHRA and CDR2 is YSYEKL. The CDR3 DNA reads as TGCGCCAGCAGCCAACACCAGGGGACAGTCTATGGCTACACCTTC. Translating it yields CASSQHQGTVYGYTF.

The V and J genes are TRBV7-7 and TRBJ1-3; 8 nucleotides match TRBD1. CDR3 length equals 18 residues. V dropped 1 base and J dropped 0; count of bases not matched to a gene: 8. The germline V gene encodes CDR1 SSHAT and CDR2 FNYEAQ (reference sequence). The CDR3 DNA reads as TGTGCCAGCAGCTTAGACCCATTCGGACAGGGCTCTGGAAACACCATATATTTT. Translated: CASSLDPFGQGSGNTIYF.